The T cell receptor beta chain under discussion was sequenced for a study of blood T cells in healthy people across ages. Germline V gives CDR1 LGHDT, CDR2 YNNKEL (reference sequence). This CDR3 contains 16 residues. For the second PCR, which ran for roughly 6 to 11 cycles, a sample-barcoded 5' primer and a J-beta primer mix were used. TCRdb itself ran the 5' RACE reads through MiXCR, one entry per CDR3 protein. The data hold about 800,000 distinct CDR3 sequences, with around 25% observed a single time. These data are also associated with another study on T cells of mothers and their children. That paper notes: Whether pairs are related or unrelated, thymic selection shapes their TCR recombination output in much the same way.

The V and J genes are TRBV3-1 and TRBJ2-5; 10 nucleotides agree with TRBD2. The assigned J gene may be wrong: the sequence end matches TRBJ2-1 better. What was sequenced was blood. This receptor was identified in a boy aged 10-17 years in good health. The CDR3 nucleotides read TGTGCCAGCAGCCAGAGCGGGGGGGCTTTGGATTTTGAGCAGTTCTTC. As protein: CASSQSGGALDFEQFF.